This TCR beta chain came from a study of OX40 agonist ivuxolimab in advanced cancers. Background on the study: Ivuxolimab, which is an agonistic anti-OX40 (CD134) antibody, was administered to the patients. Allowance was made for prior anti-PD-1, anti-PD-L1 or anti-CTLA-4 therapy, and about 40% had some.

Trimming took 5 bases from V and 6 from J; bases not matched to a gene: 14. CDR3 length: 16 residues. Germline lookup yields CDR1 SEHNR and CDR2 FQNEAQ (reference sequence). Sequencing used immunoSEQ multiplex PCR; TCRdb keeps in-frame clones, though not all of them. The table lists 65,000 to 75,000 clones, 70% to 90% of them singletons. The chain employs TRBV7-9 and TRBJ2-3, with 7 positions matching TRBD1. Sample: CD4+ or CD8+ T cells sorted from blood, taken in a trial of the OX40 agonist ivuxolimab. This clonotype was obtained from an adult with an advanced solid tumor such as melanoma, head and neck, liver or kidney cancer. The CDR3: CASSPSGQQAVDTQYF. CDR3 in DNA: TGTGCCAGCAGCCCCTCGGGACAGCAAGCGGTGGATACGCAGTATTTT.